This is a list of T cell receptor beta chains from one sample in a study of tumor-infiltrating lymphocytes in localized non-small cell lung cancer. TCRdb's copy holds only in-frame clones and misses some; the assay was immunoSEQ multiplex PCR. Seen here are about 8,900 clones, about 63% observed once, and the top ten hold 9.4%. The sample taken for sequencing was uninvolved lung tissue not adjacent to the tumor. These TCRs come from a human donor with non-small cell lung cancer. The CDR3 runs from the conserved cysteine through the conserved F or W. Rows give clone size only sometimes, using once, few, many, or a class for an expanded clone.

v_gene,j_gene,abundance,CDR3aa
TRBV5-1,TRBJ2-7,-,CASSLAGQGAQEQYF
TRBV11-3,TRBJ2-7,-,CASSLGDRYEQYF
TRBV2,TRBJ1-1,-,CASSPQGNTEAFF
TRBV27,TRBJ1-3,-,CASSLEFSGNTIYF
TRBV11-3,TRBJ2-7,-,CASTLGGERSYEQYF
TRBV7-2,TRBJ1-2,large,CASSPRAFYGYTF
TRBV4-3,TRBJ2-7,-,CASSPYRAVVYEQYF
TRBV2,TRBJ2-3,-,CASSERQWGSDTQYF
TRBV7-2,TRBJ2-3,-,CASSYGLAGQDTQYF
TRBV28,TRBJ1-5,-,CASSWVNQPQHF
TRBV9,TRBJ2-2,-,CASSVVARGPTGELFF
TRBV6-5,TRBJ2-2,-,CASRTGSADTGELFF
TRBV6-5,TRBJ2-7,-,CASSLRPSTYEQYF
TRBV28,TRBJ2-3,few,CASKPRATDTQYF
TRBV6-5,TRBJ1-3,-,CASRSETYSGNTIYF